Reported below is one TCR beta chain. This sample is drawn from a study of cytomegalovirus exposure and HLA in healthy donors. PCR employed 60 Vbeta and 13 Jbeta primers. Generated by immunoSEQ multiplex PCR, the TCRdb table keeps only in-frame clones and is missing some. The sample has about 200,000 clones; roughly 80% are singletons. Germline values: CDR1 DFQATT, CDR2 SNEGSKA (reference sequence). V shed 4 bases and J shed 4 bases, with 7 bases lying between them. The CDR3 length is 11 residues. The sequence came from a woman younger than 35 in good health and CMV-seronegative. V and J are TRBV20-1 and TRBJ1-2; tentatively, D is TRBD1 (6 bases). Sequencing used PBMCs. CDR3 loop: CSATGAYGYTF. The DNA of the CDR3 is TGCAGTGCTACAGGGGCCTATGGCTACACCTTC.